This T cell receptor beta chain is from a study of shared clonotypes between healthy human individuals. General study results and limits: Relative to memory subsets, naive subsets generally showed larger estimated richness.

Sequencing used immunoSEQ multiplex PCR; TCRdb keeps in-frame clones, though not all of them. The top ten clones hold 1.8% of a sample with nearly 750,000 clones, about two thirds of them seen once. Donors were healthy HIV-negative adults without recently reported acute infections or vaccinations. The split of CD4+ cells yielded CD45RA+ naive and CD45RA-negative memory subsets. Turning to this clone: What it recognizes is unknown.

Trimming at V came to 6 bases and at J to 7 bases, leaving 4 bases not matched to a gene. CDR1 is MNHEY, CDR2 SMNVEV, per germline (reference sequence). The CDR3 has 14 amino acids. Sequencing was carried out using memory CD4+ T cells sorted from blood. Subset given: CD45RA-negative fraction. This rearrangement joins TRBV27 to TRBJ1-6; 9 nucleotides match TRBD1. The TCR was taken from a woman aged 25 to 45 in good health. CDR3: CASRQGAVNSPLHF. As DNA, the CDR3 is TGTGCCAGCAGACAGGGGGCGGTCAATTCACCCCTCCACTTT.